The 7 T cell receptor beta chains reported below all come from one sample, sequenced in a study of Graves' ophthalmopathy and Graves' hyperthyroidism. Amplification of the TCR beta CDR3 regions used RNA transcripts (as template). Second-round multiplex PCR came after a first-round RT-PCR that employed HTBI primers. TCRdb passed the multiplex PCR reads through MiXCR, listing each CDR3 protein once. The sample includes 300,000 to 350,000 distinct CDR3 sequences, roughly 15% of them seen just once. Material: peripheral blood. These receptors came from an adult man with Graves' ophthalmopathy.

The CDR3 coding sequence is TGCGCCAGCAGCTTGCAGTCCCGGAAAGAGACCCAGTACTTC. Its protein product is CASSLQSRKETQYF. The gene calls are TRBV5-1 and TRBJ2-5; D not resolved. The V gene lost 1 base and the J gene lost 3 bases, with 10 bases spanning the gap. Per germline, CDR1 SGHRS and CDR2 YFSETQ. The CDR3 spans 14 residues.

CDR3 in amino acids: CASSRARQGRTGNTIYF. DNA of the CDR3: TGTGCCAGCAGCCGAGCCCGACAGGGGCGAACTGGAAACACCATATATTTT. This chain uses TRBV11-1 with TRBJ1-3; 8 bases are shared with TRBD1. The V gene's germline CDR1 is SGHAT and CDR2 FQDESV (reference sequence). The V and J ends lost 5 bases and 2 bases, in that order; junction bases with no gene match: 11. The CDR3 contains 17 residues.

The J gene is TRBJ2-7, the V gene TRBV6-2 or TRBV6-3, with 8 nucleotides matching TRBD2. This CDR3 contains 14 residues. The junction had 6 bases not matched to a gene; V was cut back by 5 bases and J by 3 bases. Per the germline V gene, CDR1 is MNHEY and CDR2 is SVGEGT. The CDR3 sequence: CASSPELADYEQYF. The CDR3 nucleotides are TGTGCCAGCAGTCCCGAACTAGCGGACTACGAGCAGTACTTC.

The sample holds many counts of this clonotype. The rearrangement uses TRBV28 and TRBJ1-2; TRBD1 matches 7 bases. The CDR3 loop spans 13 amino acids. The germline V gene has CDR1 MDHEN and CDR2 SYDVKM. Germline trimming cut 6 bases from V and 6 bases from J; bases unmatched to any gene: 7. CDR3 in amino acids: CASSRQGKNGYTF. Written as DNA, the CDR3 is TGTGCCAGCAGCCGACAGGGAAAAAATGGCTACACCTTC.

The rearrangement uses TRBV9 and TRBJ2-5, with 10 bases aligning to TRBD2. The V and J ends lost 3 bases and 2 bases, in that order; junction bases with no gene match: 7. Germline V CDR1 and CDR2: SGDLS, YYNGEE. The CDR3 runs 16 residues. CDR3 protein: CASSARELAGQETQYF. In DNA form, the CDR3 reads TGTGCCAGCAGCGCTCGCGAACTAGCGGGGCAAGAGACCCAGTACTTC.

In this sample, this clonotype turned up many times. The chain has TRBV12-3 or TRBV12-4 and TRBJ2-7, with 7 bases matching TRBD2. CDR3 length: 13 residues. Trimming cost V 4 bases and J 7 bases; bases outside gene matches: 7. CDR3 residues: CASSYTSASEQYF. CDR3 bases: TGTGCCAGCAGTTATACTAGCGCTAGTGAGCAGTACTTC.

There are many counts of this clonotype. The V gene is TRBV12-3 or TRBV12-4, the J gene TRBJ1-1; tentatively, D is TRBD1 (5 bases). The CDR3 covers 15 residues. Deletions cut 7 bases from V and 6 bases from J, with 21 bases between. The CDR3 sequence is CASTWEGLRGAEAFF. CDR3 nucleotide sequence: TGTGCCAGCACCTGGGAGGGGTTAAGAGGAGCTGAAGCTTTCTTT.